These 29 T cell receptor beta chains share one sample of origin, sequenced in a study of T-cell memory formation after mild COVID-19. TCRdb processed the 5' RACE reads anew with MiXCR; each CDR3 protein has one entry. This sample yields around 200,000 distinct CDR3 sequences, of which 9.5% to 10% are seen a single time; 3.5% belongs to the top ten. Sample: PBMCs or a T cell subset sorted from them (not recorded which). The receptors originated from a man in his late teens or twenties who had mild COVID-19 (a few samples of this study predate the infection). Cell type and time point are not known.

The J gene is TRBJ1-6, the V gene TRBV6-6, with D perhaps matching TRBD1 (6 bases). Germline V gene lookup returns CDR1 MNHNY and CDR2 SVGAGI (reference sequence). Trimming left V 5 bases short and J 7 bases short, with 15 bases between. The CDR3 runs 15 residues. The DNA of the CDR3 is TGTGCCAGCAGTACGGACAGTTCACCCAATTCACCCCTCCACTTT. It yields the protein CASSTDSSPNSPLHF.

This chain links TRBV6-5 with TRBJ2-7; 9 bases are shared with TRBD1. CDR3 length: 15 amino acids. Germline assignment: CDR1 MNHEY and CDR2 SVGAGI. Unmatched junction bases numbered 11, after V lost 4 bases and J lost 7 bases. CDR3 sequence reads: CASSSQGQGAAEQYF. As DNA, the CDR3 is TGTGCCAGCAGTTCCCAGGGACAGGGAGCGGCGGAGCAGTACTTC.

V is TRBV29-1 and J is TRBJ2-3; 8 bases agree with TRBD1. The CDR3 sequence is 13 residues long. The V and J ends lost 7 bases and 1 base, in that order; junction bases with no gene match: 4. Looked up from germline, CDR1 is SQVTM and CDR2 is ANQGSEA. The CDR3 reads CSAGQGGTDTQYF. CDR3 bases: TGCAGCGCTGGACAGGGAGGCACAGATACGCAGTATTTT.

This clonotype showed up just a few times. V is TRBV11-1 and J is TRBJ1-1, with 8 bases matching TRBD1. Germline CDR1 and CDR2: SGHAT and FQDESV (reference sequence). V shed 5 bases, J shed 3 bases, and the junction held 2 bases outside the gene matches. The CDR3 spans 13 residues. CDR3 DNA: TGTGCCAGCAGCACGGACAGGGACACTGAAGCTTTCTTT. It is translated as CASSTDRDTEAFF.

This clonotype was seen only a few times. The genes are TRBV20-1 and TRBJ1-5, with D possibly being TRBD1 (5 bases). CDR3 length: 13 amino acids. V lost 1 base to trimming and J lost 11 bases, with 15 bases between them. Germline lookup yields CDR1 DFQATT and CDR2 SNEGSKA (reference sequence). The CDR3: CSARVRQLGTQHF. Here the CDR3 DNA reads TGCAGTGCTAGAGTCCGACAGTTGGGGACCCAGCATTTT.

This clonotype was counted at least ten times. The chain combines TRBV12-3 or TRBV12-4 with TRBJ1-3, with D uncertain. The CDR3 is 13 amino acids. Between the trimmed V and J ends, which lost 10 bases and 0 bases, there was a span of 10 bases. CDR3 in amino acids: CANGRNSGNTIYF. The DNA for the CDR3 is TGTGCCAATGGACGGAACTCTGGAAACACCATATATTTT.

The V call is TRBV5-1, the J call TRBJ1-1; D is undetermined. Germline V CDR1 and CDR2: SGHRS, YFSETQ. This CDR3 contains 13 residues. The V and J ends lost 6 bases and 4 bases respectively, with 13 bases between them. The CDR3: CASTAEGGTEAFF. The CDR3 region has the DNA TGCGCCAGCACCGCGGAGGGAGGCACTGAAGCTTTCTTT.

This clonotype was detected a few times. This chain uses TRBV24-1 with TRBJ2-5; D is unclear. V gave up 3 bases and J gave up 0 bases, with 4 bases separating them. The CDR3 has 13 amino acids. The germline V gene encodes CDR1 KGHDR and CDR2 SFDVKD. CDR3 region: CATSDGHQETQYF. DNA of the CDR3: TGTGCCACCAGTGATGGGCACCAAGAGACCCAGTACTTC.

A few counts support this clonotype. V gene TRBV12-3 or TRBV12-4 combines with J gene TRBJ2-2; tentative D call: TRBD1 (6 bases). Trimming removed 3 bases at V and 4 bases at J, with 12 bases between. The length of the CDR3 is 15 residues. Here the CDR3 DNA reads TGTGCCAGCAGTTTGAGGGGGAAGCCCACCGGGGAGCTGTTTTTT. Protein product: CASSLRGKPTGELFF.

The chain couples TRBV20-1 to TRBJ2-7, with D tentatively TRBD1 (5 bases). The CDR3 sequence is 14 residues long. Germline V CDR1 and CDR2: DFQATT, SNEGSKA (reference sequence). V lost 0 bases and J lost 6, with 15 bases in between. The CDR3 loop reads CSARDPRVTREQYF. The CDR3, as DNA: TGCAGTGCTAGAGACCCCAGGGTGACCCGCGAGCAGTACTTC.

This clonotype was counted between two and nine times. The chain employs TRBV5-1 and TRBJ1-1, with D tentatively TRBD1 (5 bases). With 2 bases removed from V and 3 bases from J, the gap between germline ends came to 8 bases. Germline V gene lookup returns CDR1 SGHRS and CDR2 YFSETQ. CDR3 length equals 13 residues. The CDR3 spells CASSFWGDTEAFF. In nucleotides, the CDR3 is TGCGCCAGCAGCTTCTGGGGGGACACTGAAGCTTTCTTT. The full variable domain, rest sourced from reference TRBV5-1 and TRBJ1-1, is KAGVTQTPRYLIKTRGQQVTLSCSPISGHRSVSWYQQTPGQGLQFLFEYFSETQRNKGNFPGRFSGRQFSNSRSEMNVSTLELGDSALYLCASSFWGDTEAFFGQGTRLTVV.

The chain joins TRBV5-1 to TRBJ2-5, with a possible D match to TRBD2 (6 bases). Germline lookup yields CDR1 SGHRS and CDR2 YFSETQ. The CDR3 consists of 15 residues. Trimming removed 5 bases at V and 0 bases at J, with 14 bases between. DNA for the CDR3: TGCGCCAGCAGTTCTGTGGGGGGTCACCAAGAGACCCAGTACTTC. Protein product: CASSSVGGHQETQYF.

In its sample, this clonotype was seen a few times. The rearrangement joins TRBV7-9 to TRBJ2-3; TRBD2 agrees at 9 bases. From germline, CDR1 is SEHNR and CDR2 FQNEAQ (reference sequence). The CDR3 is 17 residues long. V gave up 5 bases and J gave up 4 bases; unmatched junction bases: 13. CDR3: CASSPDGAGGPPDTQYF. Written as DNA, the CDR3 is TGTGCCAGCAGCCCCGATGGAGCGGGGGGCCCCCCAGATACGCAGTATTTT.

Only a few counts were recorded for this clonotype. CDR3 sequence: CASSQQGLTPLHF. Written as DNA, the CDR3 is TGTGCCAGCAGCCAACAGGGGCTGACACCCCTCCACTTT. J is TRBJ1-6 and V is TRBV7-2; 7 nucleotides agree with TRBD1. Germline values: CDR1 SGHTA, CDR2 FQGNSA. The CDR3 consists of 13 residues. With 5 bases clipped from V and 11 bases from J, the junction kept 6 bases outside the gene matches. Full variable domain (outside the CDR3, taken from reference TRBV7-2 and TRBJ1-6): GAGVSQSPSNKVTEKGKDVELRCDPISGHTALYWYRQSLGQGLEFLIYFQGNSAPDKSGLPSDRFSAERTGGSVSTLTIQRTQQEDSAVYLCASSQQGLTPLHFGNGTRLTVT.

The genes are TRBV7-3 and TRBJ2-2, with TRBD2 matching over 9 bases. The junction had 5 bases not matched to a gene; V was cut back by 2 bases and J by 4 bases. Germline loops: CDR1 SGHTA, CDR2 FQGTGA. This CDR3 region has 16 residues. The chain's CDR3 is CASSLQAGGGTGELFF. In DNA form, the CDR3 reads TGTGCCAGCAGCTTACAAGCGGGGGGCGGCACCGGGGAGCTGTTTTTT.

This clonotype was detected ten times or more. The V call is TRBV7-2, the J call TRBJ1-6; 9 positions agree with TRBD1. This CDR3 has 14 residues. Trimming took 4 bases from V and 6 from J; bases not matched to a gene: 1. The germline gives CDR1 SGHTA, CDR2 FQGNSA. The chain's CDR3 is CASSWGQGNSPLHF. In DNA form, the CDR3 reads TGTGCCAGCAGCTGGGGACAGGGTAATTCACCCCTCCACTTT.

Many counts were recorded for this clonotype. J is TRBJ2-3 and V is TRBV6-5; a possible D gene is TRBD2 (6 bases). V was trimmed by 6 bases and J by 6 bases, leaving 13 bases between them. The CDR3 totals 13 residues. Germline lookup yields CDR1 MNHEY and CDR2 SVGAGI. CDR3 amino acids: CASSRGGEDTQYF. The CDR3 region has the DNA TGTGCCAGCAGCCGAGGAGGGGAGGATACGCAGTATTTT.

The rearrangement uses TRBV6-5 and TRBJ1-4; tentative D call: TRBD1 (5 bases). Germline V lookup: CDR1 MNHEY, CDR2 SVGAGI. V lost 6 bases and J lost 7, with 18 bases in between. The CDR3 totals 15 residues. CDR3 sequence: CASSLVTGVAEKLFF. In DNA form, the CDR3 reads TGTGCCAGCAGCCTCGTGACGGGGGTGGCTGAAAAACTGTTTTTT.

This clonotype was picked up many times. The chain links TRBV4-3 to TRBJ2-1, with no clear D. The CDR3 is 14 residues long. The germline CDR1 and CDR2 sequences are LGHNA and YSLEER. Trimming cost V 0 bases and J 6 bases, with 9 bases left between them. The CDR3 is CASSQEPRSNEQFF. CDR3 DNA: TGCGCCAGCAGCCAAGAGCCGAGGTCCAATGAGCAGTTCTTC.

J is TRBJ2-7 and V is TRBV10-3, with 7 bases aligning to TRBD1. CDR1 ENHRY and CDR2 SYGVKD come from the germline V gene. V was clipped by 6 bases and J by 3 bases; unmatched bases: 2. This CDR3 is 12 amino acids long. CDR3 nucleotide sequence: TGTGCCATCAGCGGGACAGTCTACGAGCAGTACTTC. This encodes CAISGTVYEQYF.

This clonotype showed up just a few times. The V and J genes are TRBV28 and TRBJ2-3, with TRBD1 as a possible D gene (5 bases). The ends were cut back, 5 bases at V and 4 bases at J, with 7 bases in the middle. Per germline, CDR1 MDHEN and CDR2 SYDVKM. This CDR3 has 12 residues. The CDR3: CASSQQADTQYF. The CDR3 region has the DNA TGTGCCAGCAGTCAACAGGCAGATACGCAGTATTTT.

In this sample, this clonotype turned up many times. The chain has TRBV28 and TRBJ2-1; D gene unclear. Germline lookup yields CDR1 MDHEN and CDR2 SYDVKM. V was pared by 5 bases and J by 2 bases, with 13 bases between. There are 15 residues in the CDR3. In DNA, the CDR3 is TGTGCCAGCAGTGGGCCGAATCAGCCCTACAATGAGCAGTTCTTC. Translated, it gives CASSGPNQPYNEQFF.

This clonotype was seen ten or more times. This chain connects TRBV3-1 to TRBJ1-5; D is ambiguous. Trimming cost V 0 bases and J 7 bases, with 7 bases left between them. This CDR3 is 13 amino acids long. CDR1 LGHDT and CDR2 YNNKEL come from the germline V gene (reference sequence). CDR3 nucleotide sequence: TGTGCCAGCAGCCAAGATCGGATCCAGCCCCAGCATTTT. Amino acid sequence: CASSQDRIQPQHF.

The table lists this clonotype with a few counts. Relative to the germline gene, one junction end is altered; a read error may explain this. The chain recombines TRBV20-1 with TRBJ1-2; the match to TRBD1 covers 8 bases. This CDR3 has 12 amino acids. The germline V gene encodes CDR1 DFQATT and CDR2 SNEGSKA (reference sequence). The DNA for the CDR3 is TGCAGTGCGATTCCTCCAGGGGGCATCCCTCCCTTC. This gives the protein CSAIPPGGIPPF.

The chain recombines TRBV6-1 with TRBJ1-2, with D uncertain. The length of the CDR3 is 17 residues. Per the germline V gene, CDR1 is MNHNS and CDR2 is SASEGT. The V end lost 7 bases, the J end lost 1 base, and 22 bases lay between the germline ends. CDR3 bases: TGTGCCAGCACCAGAAGGTTGACATACACAAATAACTATGGCTACACCTTC. It translates to CASTRRLTYTNNYGYTF.

The rearrangement uses TRBV5-1 and TRBJ1-4, with TRBD1 identical over 8 bases. The CDR3 runs to 19 residues. V shed 4 bases and J 0 bases; nucleotides not matched to a gene: 14. In germline, CDR1 is SGHRS, CDR2 YFSETQ. CDR3 protein: CASSPGQADMITTNEKLFF. In DNA, the CDR3 is TGCGCCAGCAGCCCGGGACAGGCCGACATGATTACAACTAATGAAAAACTGTTTTTT.

The chain joins TRBV10-3 to TRBJ2-6, with unresolved D. Trimming cost V 2 bases and J 2 bases, with 4 bases left between them. The CDR3 runs 14 residues. Germline CDR1 is ENHRY and CDR2 is SYGVKD. Here the CDR3 reads CAISEGTGANVLTF. CDR3 bases: TGTGCCATCAGTGAGGGCACTGGGGCCAACGTCCTGACTTTC.

The chain is built from TRBV6-5 and TRBJ1-2; 7 nucleotides align to TRBD1. Germline values: CDR1 MNHEY, CDR2 SVGAGI. V trimming: 5 bases; J trimming: 4 bases; junction bases outside the gene matches: 7. CDR3 length equals 14 residues. CDR3 sequence: CASSDRDSGYGYTF. CDR3 nucleotide sequence: TGTGCCAGCAGTGACAGGGATTCGGGCTATGGCTACACCTTC.

The chain employs TRBV27 and TRBJ2-7; D possibly corresponds to TRBD2 (6 bases). CDR3 length equals 14 residues. Trimming shortened V by 2 bases and J by 1 base, and 9 bases separated the two germline ends. Germline V gives CDR1 MNHEY, CDR2 SMNVEV (reference sequence). The CDR3 here is CASSLKEGSYEQYF. The CDR3 nucleotides read TGTGCCAGCAGTTTAAAGGAGGGATCCTACGAGCAGTACTTC.